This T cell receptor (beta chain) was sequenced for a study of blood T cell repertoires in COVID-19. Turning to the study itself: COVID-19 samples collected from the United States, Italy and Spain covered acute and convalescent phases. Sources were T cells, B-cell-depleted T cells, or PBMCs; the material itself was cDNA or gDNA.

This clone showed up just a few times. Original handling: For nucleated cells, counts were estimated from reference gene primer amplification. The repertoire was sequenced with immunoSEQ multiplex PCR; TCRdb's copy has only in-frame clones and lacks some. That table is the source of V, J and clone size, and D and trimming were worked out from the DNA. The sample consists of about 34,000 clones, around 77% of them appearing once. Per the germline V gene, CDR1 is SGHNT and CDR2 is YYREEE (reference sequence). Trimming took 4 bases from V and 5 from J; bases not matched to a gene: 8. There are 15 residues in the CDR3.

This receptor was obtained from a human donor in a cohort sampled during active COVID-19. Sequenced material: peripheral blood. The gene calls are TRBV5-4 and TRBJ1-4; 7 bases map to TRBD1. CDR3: CASSLYRGQNEKLFF. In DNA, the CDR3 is TGTGCCAGCAGCCTTTACAGGGGACAGAATGAAAAACTGTTTTTT.